A single sample gave rise to the 32 T cell receptor beta chains below, sequenced in a study of blood T cell repertoires in COVID-19. Clones were read by immunoSEQ multiplex PCR, and TCRdb kept only the in-frame ones, dropping some. The table shows 250,000 or so clones, with less than 90% occurring only once. Sequenced material: peripheral blood. The receptors derive from a man aged 60 to 69 with acute or convalescent COVID-19.

This chain uses TRBV6-5 with TRBJ2-3, with D maybe TRBD2 (6 bases). The CDR3 spans 13 residues. Germline V gene lookup returns CDR1 MNHEY and CDR2 SVGAGI. Trimming removed 7 bases from V and 5 bases from J, with 13 bases in between. The CDR3 is CASTGSNRDTQYF. In DNA form, the CDR3 reads TGTGCCAGCACCGGGAGTAATAGAGATACGCAGTATTTT.

V usage is TRBV2 and J usage is TRBJ2-5; possible D gene TRBD2, 6 bases. Germline-derived CDR1 and CDR2 are SNHLY and FYNNEI. V gave up 6 bases and J gave up 3 bases, with 20 bases separating them. CDR3 length equals 16 residues. The CDR3 sequence is CASSQGPGGVEETQYF. CDR3 sequence (DNA): TGTGCCAGCAGCCAGGGACCTGGCGGGGTAGAAGAGACCCAGTACTTC.

The J gene is TRBJ2-5, the V gene TRBV6-5, with TRBD2 matching 10 bases. The germline V gene encodes CDR1 MNHEY and CDR2 SVGAGI. This CDR3 is built from 15 residues. J was trimmed by 2 bases and V by 6 bases; bases with no gene match: 6. The chain's CDR3 is CASRGLAVQQETQYF. CDR3 in DNA: TGTGCCAGCAGAGGACTAGCGGTCCAACAAGAGACCCAGTACTTC.

The table lists this clone with a few counts. The V gene is TRBV7-6, the J gene TRBJ1-6; 7 positions match TRBD1. The CDR3 has 16 residues. J was trimmed by 6 bases and V by 5 bases; bases with no gene match: 10. The germline CDR1 and CDR2 sequences are SGHVS and FNYEAQ. DNA for the CDR3: TGTGCCAGCAGCAGAGAGCCCGGGACAGCTAATTCACCCCTCCACTTT. This sequence encodes CASSREPGTANSPLHF. The complete variable domain, with remaining parts taken from reference TRBV7-6 and TRBJ1-6, reads GAGVSQSPRYKVTKRGQDVALRCDPISGHVSLYWYRQALGQGPEFLTYFNYEAQQDKSGLPNDRFSAERPEGSISTLTIQRTEQRDSAMYRCASSREPGTANSPLHFGNGTRLTVT.

This clone appeared a single time. The V gene is TRBV10-1, the J gene TRBJ2-7, with 10 bases lining up with TRBD1. Germline V gene lookup returns CDR1 WNHNN and CDR2 SYGVQD (reference sequence). The CDR3 extends over 17 amino acids. The J segment lost 0 bases and the V segment lost 6 bases, leaving 11 bases of the junction unmatched. The CDR3 bases are TGCGCCAGCAGCGGGACAGGGGACCACCCTATCTCCTACGAGCAGTACTTC. It codes for CASSGTGDHPISYEQYF.

The chain carries TRBV29-1 and TRBJ2-3; D perhaps matches TRBD1 (6 bases). V was pared by 7 bases and J by 4 bases, with 24 bases between. This CDR3 contains 16 residues. Germline CDR1 SQVTM, CDR2 ANQGSEA. CDR3 coding DNA: TGCAGCGCCGAAGCTGGGGCGACAGGACCACCAGATACGCAGTATTTT. Protein product: CSAEAGATGPPDTQYF.

CDR3 coding DNA: TGTGCCAGCAGCAATGTAGTCTCTAGCGGCCACAATGAGCAGTTCTTC. Protein sequence: CASSNVVSSGHNEQFF. V gene TRBV7-6 combines with J gene TRBJ2-1; TRBD2 agrees at 7 bases. This CDR3 has 16 amino acids. In germline, CDR1 is SGHVS, CDR2 FNYEAQ. V was pared by 5 bases and J by 5 bases, with 12 bases of the junction left unmatched.

The chain employs TRBV19 and TRBJ1-5; 10 positions match TRBD1. The ends lost 3 bases at V and 7 bases at J; junction bases unmatched: 12. Looked up from germline, CDR1 is LNHDA and CDR2 is SQIVND (reference sequence). This CDR3 has 17 amino acids. This CDR3 is CASSIRGTGVGQQPQHF. As DNA, the CDR3 is TGTGCCAGTAGTATTAGGGGGACAGGGGTTGGGCAGCAGCCCCAGCATTTT.

The rearrangement links TRBV7-8 to TRBJ1-5; D not certain. V lost 4 bases and J 9 bases, leaving 10 bases between the germline ends. The CDR3 runs to 12 residues. CDR1 and CDR2 (germline): SGHVS, FQNEAQ. The DNA of the CDR3 is TGTGCCAGCAGCTCGTCTCTAGCGCCCCAGCATTTT. This translates into CASSSSLAPQHF.

V is TRBV7-2 and J is TRBJ2-7; 12 bases are shared with TRBD2. The V gene's germline CDR1 is SGHTA and CDR2 FQGNSA. V lost 3 bases, J lost 2 bases, and 5 bases stayed unmatched. The CDR3 length is 16 residues. Here the CDR3 reads CASSLSTSGSAYEQYF. As DNA, the CDR3 is TGTGCCAGCAGCTTGTCGACTAGCGGGAGTGCCTACGAGCAGTACTTC.

The chain is built from TRBV18 and TRBJ2-7; possibly TRBD1 for D (6 bases). The germline V and J ends were trimmed by 3 bases and 5 bases, with 17 bases remaining between them. This CDR3 is 15 amino acids long. Germline values: CDR1 KGHSH, CDR2 LQKENI. The CDR3 is CASSPYRDTPNEQYF. CDR3 sequence (DNA): TGTGCCAGCTCACCCTACAGGGATACTCCTAACGAGCAGTACTTC.

The chain carries TRBV28 and TRBJ1-3; D may be TRBD1 (5 bases). This CDR3 spans 16 amino acids. CDR1 is MDHEN, CDR2 SYDVKM, per germline. Trimming shortened V by 4 bases and J by 3 bases, and 16 bases separated the two germline ends. CDR3 region: CASSSSGERSGNTIYF. DNA of the CDR3: TGTGCCAGCAGTTCCTCGGGGGAAAGGAGTGGAAACACCATATATTTT.

The V gene is TRBV18, the J gene TRBJ2-3; D uncertain. In germline, CDR1 is KGHSH, CDR2 LQKENI. The CDR3 totals 13 residues. Trimming cost V 3 bases and J 4 bases, with 8 bases left between them. The CDR3 here is CASSPPSADTQYF. DNA of the CDR3: TGTGCCAGCTCACCCCCGAGTGCAGATACGCAGTATTTT.

This clone was seen a few times. This rearrangement joins TRBV9 to TRBJ2-7; 7 bases are shared with TRBD2. Germline-derived CDR1 and CDR2 are SGDLS and YYNGEE. CDR3 length: 15 amino acids. V gave up 0 bases and J gave up 2 bases; unmatched junction bases: 5. The CDR3 region is CASSVGGTNPYEQYF. The CDR3 DNA is TGTGCCAGCAGCGTAGGAGGGACTAACCCCTACGAGCAGTACTTC.

The rearrangement links TRBV19 to TRBJ2-7; D unclear. Looked up from germline, CDR1 is LNHDA and CDR2 is SQIVND (reference sequence). The CDR3 is 14 amino acids. V lost 5 bases, J lost 2 bases, and 13 bases lay in between. The CDR3: CASSHSPTPYEQYF. The CDR3 DNA reads as TGTGCCAGTAGTCACTCCCCCACCCCCTACGAGCAGTACTTC.

The V gene is TRBV5-1, the J gene TRBJ1-1; possible D gene TRBD1, 5 bases. CDR3 length: 14 residues. Germline-derived CDR1 and CDR2 are SGHRS and YFSETQ. Trimming removed 3 bases at V and 1 base at J, with 10 bases between. CDR3 sequence reads: CASSSHDRNTEAFF. CDR3 DNA: TGCGCCAGCAGCTCCCACGACAGGAACACTGAAGCTTTCTTT.

There are a few counts of this clone. An end of the junction does not agree with germline; a read error may underlie this. The gene calls are TRBV6-2 or TRBV6-3 and TRBJ1-2; no definite D call. Germline CDR1 is MNHEY and CDR2 is SVGEGT. The CDR3 runs 13 residues. The CDR3 reads CASSYVTNYGYTF. The CDR3 nucleotides read TGTGCCAGCAGTTACGTGACTAACTACGGCTACACCTTC.

V is TRBV25-1 and J is TRBJ1-2; 8 bases fit TRBD1. Trimming took 2 bases from V and 5 from J; bases not matched to a gene: 16. This CDR3 is 18 amino acids long. The germline gives CDR1 MGHDK, CDR2 SYGVNS. The CDR3 nucleotides read TGTGCCAGCAGTGAAAAGGGAGAGGCAGGGGGCGCCAATTATGGCTACACCTTC. Protein product: CASSEKGEAGGANYGYTF.

V usage is TRBV5-1 and J usage is TRBJ2-3; 9 bases fit TRBD2. The CDR3 has 16 amino acids. V lost 0 bases, J lost 3 bases, and 5 bases stayed unmatched. Germline V gives CDR1 SGHRS, CDR2 YFSETQ. DNA of the CDR3: TGCGCCAGCAGCTTGGAAGCGGGAGGCCGTACAGATACGCAGTATTTT. Residues: CASSLEAGGRTDTQYF.

The chain links TRBV19 to TRBJ1-5, with TRBD1 matching over 8 bases. This CDR3 has 15 residues. J lost 2 bases, V lost 6 bases, and 6 bases had no gene match. Germline CDR1 is LNHDA and CDR2 is SQIVND (reference sequence). This CDR3 is CASSPDREGNQPQHF. In nucleotides, the CDR3 is TGTGCCAGTAGCCCGGACAGGGAAGGCAATCAGCCCCAGCATTTT.

The gene calls are TRBV11-2 and TRBJ2-7; no definite D call. V lost 1 base and J 5 bases, leaving 12 bases between the germline ends. Germline V lookup: CDR1 SGHAT, CDR2 FQNNGV. The CDR3 has 14 residues. The DNA for the CDR3 is TGTGCCAGCAGCTTAGTTATGGTCCGCGACGAGCAGTACTTC. Protein sequence: CASSLVMVRDEQYF.

The V call is TRBV3-1 (or the pseudogene TRBV3-2), the J call TRBJ2-5; 7 bases are a match to TRBD1. Germline lookup yields CDR1 LGHDT and CDR2 YNNKEL (reference sequence). This CDR3 has 15 residues. With 3 bases clipped from V and 4 bases from J, the junction kept 8 bases outside the gene matches. Written as DNA, the CDR3 is TGTGCCAGCAGCCAGGGACAGTTGGGGGCAGAGACCCAGTACTTC. Residues: CASSQGQLGAETQYF.

This chain uses TRBV7-8 with TRBJ1-5; D gene unclear. Trimming pared 2 bases from V and 1 base from J, leaving 12 bases between. The CDR3 sequence is 16 residues long. The germline gives CDR1 SGHVS, CDR2 FQNEAQ. CDR3 loop: CASSLNERRSNQPQHF. The CDR3 coding sequence is TGTGCCAGCAGCTTAAACGAGAGGCGGAGCAATCAGCCCCAGCATTTT. The whole variable domain, remainder taken from reference TRBV7-8 and TRBJ1-5, is GAGVSQSPRYKVAKRGQDVALRCDPISGHVSLFWYQQALGQGPEFLTYFQNEAQLDKSGLPSDRFFAERPEGSVSTLKIQRTQQEDSAVYLCASSLNERRSNQPQHFGDGTRLSIL.

This chain connects TRBV12-1 to TRBJ2-1; the tabulated D call, TRBD1, remains unverified against the DNA. TRBV12-1 is assigned pseudogene status. CDR3 size: 15 residues. The CDR3 bases are TGTGCCAGCAGCTCACCGTGGGACAGCTACAATGAGCAGTTCTTC. Translating gives CASSSPWDSYNEQFF.

This clone was seen a few times. This chain connects TRBV1 to TRBJ2-2; TRBD1 was called by the table and not checked on the DNA. TRBV1 is recorded as a pseudogene. The CDR3 has 17 amino acids. In DNA form, the CDR3 reads TGCACCAGCAGCCAAGAGAATCAGGGTCTAAATCCCGGGGAGCTGTTTTTT. Protein sequence: CTSSQENQGLNPGELFF.

V and J are TRBV5-4 and TRBJ1-2; D ambiguous. The germline V gene has CDR1 SGHNT and CDR2 YYREEE (reference sequence). The V gene lost 0 bases and the J gene lost 4 bases, with 13 bases spanning the gap. The CDR3 is 15 residues long. The CDR3 sequence is CASSLVGAGSYGYTF. DNA for the CDR3: TGTGCCAGCAGCTTGGTGGGCGCCGGGAGCTATGGCTACACCTTC.

This chain connects TRBV10-3 to TRBJ2-5; D possibly corresponds to TRBD2 (6 bases). The CDR3 extends over 17 amino acids. Germline V gene data show CDR1 as ENHRY and CDR2 as SYGVKD. V was trimmed by 4 bases and J by 3 bases, leaving 21 bases between them. The CDR3: CAISARSGQELEETQYF. The DNA for the CDR3 is TGTGCCATCAGTGCCCGAAGCGGGCAGGAGCTAGAAGAGACCCAGTACTTC.

The gene calls are TRBV9 and TRBJ2-1; 10 bases fit TRBD2. CDR3 size: 16 residues. Per germline, CDR1 SGDLS and CDR2 YYNGEE. Germline trimming cut 4 bases from V and 6 bases from J; bases unmatched to any gene: 10. Here the CDR3 reads CASSPSSGGAPNEQFF. CDR3 DNA: TGTGCCAGCAGCCCATCCAGCGGGGGGGCCCCCAATGAGCAGTTCTTC.

The chain joins TRBV5-6 to TRBJ1-2; 7 positions agree with TRBD1. Per germline, CDR1 SGHDT and CDR2 YYEEEE. V shed 3 bases, J shed 8 bases, and the junction held 7 bases outside the gene matches. The CDR3 totals 13 residues. CDR3 sequence: CASSSKGAGGYTF. DNA of the CDR3: TGTGCCAGCAGCTCGAAGGGGGCTGGGGGCTACACCTTC.

The J gene is TRBJ1-1, the V gene TRBV11-3; D not resolved. V was shortened by 3 bases and J by 1 base, with 6 bases between the two germline ends. The germline gives CDR1 SGHNT, CDR2 YENEEA. CDR3 length equals 13 residues. Written as DNA, the CDR3 is TGTGCCAGCAGCTTTCGGGAGAACACTGAAGCTTTCTTT. Translated: CASSFRENTEAFF.

The V call is TRBV4-1, the J call TRBJ1-5; 7 positions agree with TRBD1. The CDR3 length is 15 residues. CDR1 and CDR2 (germline): MGHRA, YSYEKL. The V segment lost 3 bases and the J segment 1 base; nucleotides outside the gene matches: 3. The CDR3 sequence is CASSQGGQSNQPQHF. The DNA of the CDR3 is TGCGCCAGCAGCCAGGGGGGACAGAGCAATCAGCCCCAGCATTTT.

J is TRBJ2-5 and V is TRBV3-1 (or the pseudogene TRBV3-2); D uncertain. The V and J ends lost 4 bases and 5 bases respectively, with 17 bases between them. CDR3 length equals 15 residues. Germline loops: CDR1 LGHDT, CDR2 YNNKEL (reference sequence). The CDR3 region is CASSLAEVRYETQYF. The DNA of the CDR3 is TGTGCCAGCAGCCTTGCAGAGGTACGGTACGAGACCCAGTACTTC.